This T cell receptor beta chain was identified in a study of T cells after yellow fever vaccination (dated by TCRdb to the late 2010s). Background for the entire study: The SMART-Seq v4 Ultra Low Input RNA kit was used to prepare libraries from fractions with low cell numbers. To track T-cell clones before and after primary and booster YFV17D yellow fever vaccination, bulk TCR alpha and beta repertoires were sequenced longitudinally. Bulk PBMC replicates and cell subsets were isolated from blood drawn at multiple timepoints before and after both primary and secondary immunization. Two healthy male donors made up the cohort, one aged 18 to 30 years and the other aged 30 to 40 years.

The reads were generated on an Illumina NovaSeq 6000. Synthesis of TCR cDNA relied on 5'RACE template switching, a step that introduced a universal primer site along with unique molecular identifiers. Priming of cDNA synthesis was performed from both the TCR alpha and TCR beta constant segments. Library amplification used two PCR steps, and the second PCR step added sample barcodes and sequencing adapters. Sequencing of libraries was done on Illumina HiSeq 2500 (2x100 bp) or NovaSeq (2x150 bp). The paper's processing steps were these. MIGEC handled demultiplexing of reads and collapsing into UMI consensus sequences, while MiXCR performed V(D)J alignment. Using edgeR on replicate PBMC samples, clonotypes were called vaccine-responding if FDR was below 0.01 and the log2 fold change was above 5 up to day 15. Bulk clonotypes were assigned CD4 or CD8 identity according to which sequenced CD4 or CD8 repertoire held them at higher abundance. Using fastp trimming at Q25 and MiXCR clonotype assembly, TCRdb reanalyzed the public sequencing data and kept in-frame beta chains. Every distinct CDR3 protein forms one entry, paired with its most common genes and DNA. TCRdb, not the original authors, processed these V and J calls. The sample contains roughly 400,000 distinct CDR3 sequences, 18% of them found a single time. The ten largest clones take up roughly a sixth of the sample.

Sample treatment or condition, as interpreted from the label and publication: live attenuated yellow fever vaccine strain. At each blood-draw timepoint, two biological replicates of bulk PBMCs were obtained. A standard Ficoll-Paque protocol was used to isolate PBMCs from peripheral blood. RNA was extracted with TriZol from bulk PBMCs, CD4 and CD8 fractions, and dextramer-positive and dextramer-negative fractions. As encoded in the germline V gene (reference sequence), CDR1 is DFQATT while CDR2 is SNEGSKA. From the cysteine up to the phenylalanine, the CDR3 has a length of 13 residues. CDR3 DNA only is kept here, 39 bases in frame from base 1. Trimming costs V 3 bases and J 5 bases, and their ends lie 14 bases apart. Details on this clonotype: Its antigen specificity is not known. There are no base qualities to consult, and no much larger clone falls within one base.

The investigation overall reported the following: Because only two donors were included in the study, the extent to which the findings can be generalized is limited. Most clones expanded after primary vaccination were re-detected after the booster (around 96% of CD4 and around 88% of CD8), suggesting broad memory maintenance. FACS-sorted repertoires could contain abundant contaminating clonotypes from the bulk population, so computational filtering was required. Compared with the primary T-cell response, the secondary T-cell response was weaker but faster, peaking on day 5 rather than day 15. A small fraction of clonotypes showed up in both the CD4 and CD8 compartments, probably as a result of convergent recombination.

The sample here was PBMCs, taken before the yellow fever booster vaccination. The chain couples TRBV20-1 to TRBJ2-7, and possibly TRBD1, on 5 matching bases. The receptor's source is a man younger than 30 who received the YFV17D yellow fever vaccine. The nucleotide sequence reads as follows: TGCAGTGCTAGGGGCGCAGGGTGGGACGAGCAGTACTTC. The resulting protein is CSARGAGWDEQYF.